This is a list of T cell receptor beta chains from one sample in a study of blood T cell repertoires in COVID-19. TCRdb's table, derived via immunoSEQ multiplex PCR, lists solely in-frame clones and lacks some. The sample shows approximately 170,000 clones, 79% of them seen only once. The sequenced sample consisted of PBMCs or T cells enriched from blood (not recorded which). The source of these receptors is a woman aged 70 to 79 in a cohort exposed to, infected with or recovered from COVID-19 (not recorded which). Both conserved end residues are part of each CDR3. D genes are given only for firm matches. For some rows the clone size is stated as once, few or many, or as a class when expanded; others skip it.

J gene: TRBJ2-1
D gene: TRBD1
clone size: -
V gene: TRBV5-1
CDR3 DNA: TGCGCCAGCACAATCCAGGGGGCGGGGTGGACTGAGCAGTTCTTC
CDR3 protein: CASTIQGAGWTEQFF

J gene: TRBJ1-2
D gene: TRBD1
clone size: -
V gene: TRBV19
CDR3 DNA: TGTGCCAGTAGTATCGGACAGGAAGATGGCTACACCTTC
CDR3 protein: CASSIGQEDGYTF

J gene: TRBJ2-7
D gene: TRBD2
clone size: few
V gene: TRBV6-2/TRBV6-3
CDR3 DNA: TGTGCCAGCAGTTCTGGCCTTCCATCCCCGGGACTAGCGGGCTCCTACGAGCAGTACTTC
CDR3 protein: CASSSGLPSPGLAGSYEQYF

J gene: TRBJ2-3
D gene: TRBD2
clone size: -
V gene: TRBV30
CDR3 DNA: TGTGCCTGGGGGCTCGGACTAGAGACAGATACGCAGTATTTT
CDR3 protein: CAWGLGLETDTQYF

J gene: TRBJ1-5
D gene: TRBD1
clone size: once
V gene: TRBV30
CDR3 DNA: TGTGCCTGGACGGACAGGGCGGGTCAGCCCCAGCATTTT
CDR3 protein: CAWTDRAGQPQHF

J gene: TRBJ2-2
D gene: TRBD1
clone size: -
V gene: TRBV5-1
CDR3 DNA: TGCGCCAGCAGCGCCGGGACAGCAACGAACACCGGGGAGCTGTTTTTT
CDR3 protein: CASSAGTATNTGELFF

J gene: TRBJ1-5
D gene: -
clone size: -
V gene: TRBV28
CDR3 DNA: TGTGCCAGCCCGCCCACCCGAGGACAGTTTTATAGCAATCAGCCCCAGCATTTT
CDR3 protein: CASPPTRGQFYSNQPQHF

J gene: TRBJ2-3
D gene: -
clone size: -
V gene: TRBV7-3
CDR3 DNA: TGTGCCAGCAGCTTACAGGGGACAGATACGCAGTATTTT
CDR3 protein: CASSLQGTDTQYF

J gene: TRBJ2-2
D gene: -
clone size: -
V gene: TRBV10-3
CDR3 DNA: TGTGCCATCGGCCAGACGAACACCGGGGAGCTGTTTTTT
CDR3 protein: CAIGQTNTGELFF

J gene: TRBJ2-7
D gene: TRBD1
clone size: -
V gene: TRBV28
CDR3 DNA: TGTGCCAGCAGCAGGACAGGGTCCTACGAGCAGTACTTC
CDR3 protein: CASSRTGSYEQYF

J gene: TRBJ1-2
D gene: -
clone size: -
V gene: TRBV28
CDR3 DNA: TGTGCCAGCAGTTTCGGAAGGGTCAGGGGTGTCTCGGGCTACACCTTC
CDR3 protein: CASSFGRVRGVSGYTF

J gene: TRBJ2-5
D gene: -
clone size: -
V gene: TRBV4-2
CDR3 DNA: TGTGCCAGCAGCCAATGGGGTCTTGGGCAGGGAGAGACCCAGTACTTC
CDR3 protein: CASSQWGLGQGETQYF

J gene: TRBJ2-7
D gene: TRBD2
clone size: -
V gene: TRBV4-1
CDR3 DNA: TGCGCCAGCAGCCAAGTCCCGGGACTAGCCCCGGGCGAGCAGTACTTC
CDR3 protein: CASSQVPGLAPGEQYF

J gene: TRBJ1-2
D gene: TRBD1
clone size: -
V gene: TRBV19
CDR3 DNA: TGTGCCAGTAGTACCTTATTACAGGGGGCTGTTGGCTACACCTTC
CDR3 protein: CASSTLLQGAVGYTF

J gene: TRBJ2-7
D gene: TRBD2
clone size: -
V gene: TRBV2
CDR3 DNA: TGTGCCAGCAGACCACGGGGGATAGCGGGCTCCTACGAGCAGTACTTC
CDR3 protein: CASRPRGIAGSYEQYF

J gene: TRBJ2-7
D gene: -
clone size: once
V gene: TRBV6-1
CDR3 DNA: TGTGCCAGCAGTGAGGTCAGGGGAACTTCCTACGAGCAGTACTTC
CDR3 protein: CASSEVRGTSYEQYF

J gene: TRBJ2-5
D gene: -
clone size: few
V gene: TRBV4-1
CDR3 DNA: TGCGCCAGCAGCCAAGTGCCCGGTCTCATCGGTGAGACCCAGTACTTC
CDR3 protein: CASSQVPGLIGETQYF

J gene: TRBJ1-5
D gene: -
clone size: -
V gene: TRBV10-2
CDR3 DNA: TGCGCCAGCAGTGAACAGGGAAATCAGCCCCAGCATTTT
CDR3 protein: CASSEQGNQPQHF